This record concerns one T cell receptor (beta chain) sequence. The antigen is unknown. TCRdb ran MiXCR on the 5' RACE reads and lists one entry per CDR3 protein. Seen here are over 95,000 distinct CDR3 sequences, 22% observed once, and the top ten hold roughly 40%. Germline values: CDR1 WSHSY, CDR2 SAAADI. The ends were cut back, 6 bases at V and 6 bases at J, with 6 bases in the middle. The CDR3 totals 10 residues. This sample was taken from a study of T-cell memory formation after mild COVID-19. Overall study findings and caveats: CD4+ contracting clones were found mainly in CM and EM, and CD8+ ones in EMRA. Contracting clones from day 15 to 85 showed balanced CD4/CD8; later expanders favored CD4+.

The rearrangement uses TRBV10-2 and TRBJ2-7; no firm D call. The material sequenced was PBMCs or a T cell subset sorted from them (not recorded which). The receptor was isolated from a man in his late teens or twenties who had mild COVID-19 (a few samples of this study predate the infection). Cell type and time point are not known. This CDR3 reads CASRDLEQYF. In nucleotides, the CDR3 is TGCGCCAGCAGGGACCTCGAGCAGTACTTC.